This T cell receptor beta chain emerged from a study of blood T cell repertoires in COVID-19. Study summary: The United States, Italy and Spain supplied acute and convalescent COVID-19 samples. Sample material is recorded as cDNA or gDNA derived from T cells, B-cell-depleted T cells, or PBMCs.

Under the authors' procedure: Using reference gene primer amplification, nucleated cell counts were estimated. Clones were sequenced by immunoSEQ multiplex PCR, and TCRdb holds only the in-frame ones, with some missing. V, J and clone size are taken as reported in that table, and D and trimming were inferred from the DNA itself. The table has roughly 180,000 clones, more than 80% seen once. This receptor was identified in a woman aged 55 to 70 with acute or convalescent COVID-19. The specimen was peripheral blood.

CDR3 amino acids: CASGGGREQYV. The CDR3 nucleotides are TGTGCCAGCGGAGGGGGCCGGGAGCAGTACGTC. This rearrangement joins TRBV2 to TRBJ2-7; maybe TRBD1 (7 bases). CDR1 is SNHLY, CDR2 FYNNEI, per germline. Trimming shortened V by 8 bases and J by 7 bases, and 12 bases separated the two germline ends. This CDR3 contains 11 residues.